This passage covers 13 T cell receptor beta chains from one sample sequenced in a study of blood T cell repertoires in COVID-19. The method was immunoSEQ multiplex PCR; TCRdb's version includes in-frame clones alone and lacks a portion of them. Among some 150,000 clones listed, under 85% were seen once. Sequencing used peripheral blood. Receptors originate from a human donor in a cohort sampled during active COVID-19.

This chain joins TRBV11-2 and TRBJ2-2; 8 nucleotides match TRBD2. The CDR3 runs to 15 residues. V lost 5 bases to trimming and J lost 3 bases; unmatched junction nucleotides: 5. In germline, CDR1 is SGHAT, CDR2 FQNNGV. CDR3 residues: CASSLGGADTGELFF. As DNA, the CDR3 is TGTGCCAGCAGCCTCGGGGGGGCCGACACCGGGGAGCTGTTTTTT.

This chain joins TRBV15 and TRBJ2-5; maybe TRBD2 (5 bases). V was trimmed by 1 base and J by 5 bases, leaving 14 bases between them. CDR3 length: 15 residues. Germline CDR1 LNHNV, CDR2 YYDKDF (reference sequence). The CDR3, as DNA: TGTGCCACCAGCAGAGTTTCAGGAGGCCTGGAGACCCAGTACTTC. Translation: CATSRVSGGLETQYF.

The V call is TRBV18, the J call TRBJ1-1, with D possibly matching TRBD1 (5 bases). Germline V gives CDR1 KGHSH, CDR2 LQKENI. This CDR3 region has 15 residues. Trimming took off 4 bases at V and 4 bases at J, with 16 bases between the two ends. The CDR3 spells CASSRPSEQATEAFF. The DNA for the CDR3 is TGTGCCAGCTCACGACCTAGTGAACAGGCCACTGAAGCTTTCTTT.

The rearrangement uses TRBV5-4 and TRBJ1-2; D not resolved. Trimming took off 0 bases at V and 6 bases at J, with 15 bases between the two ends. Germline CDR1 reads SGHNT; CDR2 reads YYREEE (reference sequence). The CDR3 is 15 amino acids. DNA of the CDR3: TGTGCCAGCAGCTTGGGTCTGAGGGAAGATCATGGCTACACCTTC. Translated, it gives CASSLGLREDHGYTF.

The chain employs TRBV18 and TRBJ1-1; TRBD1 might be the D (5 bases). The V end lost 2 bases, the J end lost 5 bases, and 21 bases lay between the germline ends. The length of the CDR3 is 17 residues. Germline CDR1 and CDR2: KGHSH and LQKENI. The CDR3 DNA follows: TGTGCCAGCTCACCAGAAGTTCGCGGGACTGGGGGGACTGAAGCTTTCTTT. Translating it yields CASSPEVRGTGGTEAFF.

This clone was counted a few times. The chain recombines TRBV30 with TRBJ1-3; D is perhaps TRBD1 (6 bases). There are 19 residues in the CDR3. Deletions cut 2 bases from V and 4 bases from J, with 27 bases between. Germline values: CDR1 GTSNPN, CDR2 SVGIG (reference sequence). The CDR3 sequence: CAWSPQRGLFSVSGNTIYF. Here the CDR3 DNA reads TGTGCCTGGAGTCCCCAGCGGGGGCTTTTTTCGGTTTCCGGAAACACCATATATTTT.

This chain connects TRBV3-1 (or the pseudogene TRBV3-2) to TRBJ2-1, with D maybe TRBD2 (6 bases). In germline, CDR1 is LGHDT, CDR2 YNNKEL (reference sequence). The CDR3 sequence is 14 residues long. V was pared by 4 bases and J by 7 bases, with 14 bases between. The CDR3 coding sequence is TGTGCCAGCAGCCTCAGATCTGGGAGGAATGAGCAGTTCTTC. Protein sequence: CASSLRSGRNEQFF.

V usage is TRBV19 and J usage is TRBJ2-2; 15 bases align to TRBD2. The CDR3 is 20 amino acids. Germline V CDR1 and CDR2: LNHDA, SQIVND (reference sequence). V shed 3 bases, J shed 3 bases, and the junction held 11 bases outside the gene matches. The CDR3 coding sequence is TGTGCCAGTAGTATTTTCCGGACTAGCGGGGGGGTGCCGTACACCGGGGAGCTGTTTTTT. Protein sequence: CASSIFRTSGGVPYTGELFF.

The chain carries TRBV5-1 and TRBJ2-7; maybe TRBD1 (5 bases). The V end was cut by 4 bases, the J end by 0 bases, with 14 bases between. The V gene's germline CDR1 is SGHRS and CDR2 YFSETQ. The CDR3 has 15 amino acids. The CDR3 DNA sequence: TGCGCCAGCAGCCCCCAGGGTCCTAGCTCCTACGAGCAGTACTTC. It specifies CASSPQGPSSYEQYF.

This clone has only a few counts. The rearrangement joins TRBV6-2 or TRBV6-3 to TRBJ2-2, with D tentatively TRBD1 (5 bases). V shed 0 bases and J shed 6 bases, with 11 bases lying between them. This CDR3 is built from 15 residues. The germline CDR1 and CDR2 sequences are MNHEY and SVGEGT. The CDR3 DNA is TGTGCCAGCAGTTACTCTCCGACAGCACCCGGGGAGCTGTTTTTT. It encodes CASSYSPTAPGELFF.

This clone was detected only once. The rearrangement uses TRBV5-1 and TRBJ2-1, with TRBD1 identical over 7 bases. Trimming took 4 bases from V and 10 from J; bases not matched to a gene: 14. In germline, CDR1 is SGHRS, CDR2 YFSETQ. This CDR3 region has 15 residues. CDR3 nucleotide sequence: TGCGCCAGCAGCCCAAGCCCGGGACAGCAAAACGAGCAGTTCTTC. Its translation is CASSPSPGQQNEQFF.

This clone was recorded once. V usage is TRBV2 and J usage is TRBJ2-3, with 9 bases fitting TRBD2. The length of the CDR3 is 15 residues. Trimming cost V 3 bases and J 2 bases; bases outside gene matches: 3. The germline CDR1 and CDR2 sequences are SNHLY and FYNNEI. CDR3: CASSELAGPTDTQYF. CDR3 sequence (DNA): TGTGCCAGCAGTGAGCTAGCGGGGCCCACAGATACGCAGTATTTT.

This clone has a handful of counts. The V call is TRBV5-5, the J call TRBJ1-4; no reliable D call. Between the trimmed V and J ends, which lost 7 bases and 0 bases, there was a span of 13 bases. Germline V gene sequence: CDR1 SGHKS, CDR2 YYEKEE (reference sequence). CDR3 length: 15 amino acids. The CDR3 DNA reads TGTGCCAGCGGAGGTTGGGTTGCAACTAATGAAAAACTGTTTTTT. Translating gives CASGGWVATNEKLFF.